The next 32 T cell receptor beta chains were all read from a single sample in a study of blood T cells in healthy people across ages (dated by TCRdb to about 2015). Receptor libraries were prepared by 5' RACE. For sequencing, an Illumina HiSeq 2500 was employed. The second PCR ran for roughly 7 to 11 cycles and used a J-beta primer mix along with a sample-barcoded 5' primer. Using fastp at Q25 and MiXCR, TCRdb reprocessed the public reads and kept productive beta chains. Each CDR3 protein appears once, grouped with its most common genes and DNA. The sample table records 550,000 to 750,000 distinct CDR3 sequences; around 20% of these occur just once. The ten largest account for 3.5% to 4% of the sample. Sequencing input: blood. The receptors were sampled from a man aged 65 to 85 in good health.

The chain joins TRBV2 to TRBJ1-2; the D is unclear. V was trimmed by 5 bases and J by 5 bases, leaving 12 bases between them. This CDR3 has 13 residues. The germline V gene has CDR1 SNHLY and CDR2 FYNNEI. The CDR3 DNA reads as TGTGCCAGCAGTCCGGACCAGCTGTATGGCTACACCTTC. The encoded protein is CASSPDQLYGYTF.

This sequence joins TRBV14 and TRBJ2-5; 12 bases align to TRBD2. The CDR3 has 16 residues. Per germline, CDR1 SGHDN and CDR2 FVKESK. The ends lost 3 bases at V and 5 bases at J; junction bases unmatched: 7. The DNA for the CDR3 is TGTGCCAGCAGCCAGGACAGACTAGCGGGAGCGGAGACCCAGTACTTC. It translates to CASSQDRLAGAETQYF. Complete variable domain (other parts from reference TRBV14 and TRBJ2-5): EAGVTQFPSHSVIEKGQTVTLRCDPISGHDNLYWYRRVMGKEIKFLLHFVKESKQDESGMPNNRFLAERTGGTYSTLKVQPAELEDSGVYFCASSQDRLAGAETQYFGPGTRLLVL.

V usage is TRBV20-1 and J usage is TRBJ2-2, with D possibly matching TRBD2 (6 bases). The germline V and J ends were trimmed by 0 bases and 4 bases, with 12 bases remaining between them. Germline V gene sequence: CDR1 DFQATT, CDR2 SNEGSKA (reference sequence). The CDR3 length is 15 residues. CDR3 in amino acids: CSARDSWRATGELFF. As DNA, the CDR3 is TGCAGTGCTAGAGATAGTTGGAGGGCCACCGGGGAGCTGTTTTTT.

The chain uses TRBV10-2 and TRBJ2-5; D unclear. Trimming left V 4 bases short and J 3 bases short, with 6 bases between. The CDR3 sequence is 12 residues long. Germline assignment: CDR1 WSHSY and CDR2 SAAADI. The CDR3 DNA reads TGCGCCAGCAGTGCCCAGAAAGAGACCCAGTACTTC. Its translation: CASSAQKETQYF.

V usage is TRBV5-1 and J usage is TRBJ2-5, with TRBD2 matching over 12 bases. The DNA end lines up better with TRBJ2-7; the J call may be wrong. The CDR3 consists of 15 residues. The germline V gene has CDR1 SGHRS and CDR2 YFSETQ. CDR3 region: CASRLTSGRWYEQYF. CDR3 in DNA: TGCGCCAGCAGGTTGACTAGCGGGAGATGGTACGAGCAGTACTTC.

This clonotype was seen a handful of times. V usage is TRBV4-1 and J usage is TRBJ1-4; 8 bases fit TRBD1. Losses at the gene ends were 0 bases for V and 0 bases for J; bases not matched to a gene: 3. From germline, CDR1 is MGHRA and CDR2 YSYEKL. The CDR3 is 17 amino acids. The CDR3 DNA reads TGCGCCAGCAGCCAAGATGGACAGGGCTCAACTAATGAAAAACTGTTTTTT. Encoded protein: CASSQDGQGSTNEKLFF.

V gene TRBV4-3 combines with J gene TRBJ2-5; 9 positions match TRBD2. The CDR3 consists of 15 residues. V shed 3 bases and J 5 bases; nucleotides not matched to a gene: 7. Germline assignment: CDR1 LGHNA and CDR2 YSLEER. CDR3 in amino acids: CASSQIAGEQETQYF. DNA for the CDR3: TGCGCCAGCAGCCAGATAGCGGGAGAGCAGGAGACCCAGTACTTC.

This clonotype is a singleton in its sample. This rearrangement joins TRBV15 to TRBJ1-1; no clear D gene. There are 13 residues in the CDR3. Deletions cut 0 bases from V and 4 bases from J, with 6 bases between. Germline CDR1 is LNHNV and CDR2 is YYDKDF (reference sequence). Here the CDR3 reads CATSRDAITEAFF. The DNA of the CDR3 is TGTGCCACCAGCAGAGATGCGATCACTGAAGCTTTCTTT.

Turning to this clonotype: This could be a read error, since a much larger clone is one nucleotide away. The CDR3 loop reads CASSFSTSGEGEQFF. The CDR3 DNA reads TGTGCCAGCAGTTTCTCGACTAGCGGGGAGGGTGAGCAGTTCTTC. This chain uses TRBV27 with TRBJ2-1; 11 nucleotides match TRBD2. The CDR3 is 15 residues long. CDR1 is MNHEY, CDR2 SMNVEV, per germline (reference sequence). J gave up 9 bases and V 3 bases, and 7 bases lay outside the gene matches.

The chain employs TRBV18 and TRBJ2-5; the D gene is possibly TRBD1 (5 bases). Trimming shortened V by 3 bases and J by 5 bases, and 13 bases separated the two germline ends. The CDR3 consists of 14 residues. CDR1 is KGHSH and CDR2 is LQKENI in the germline V gene. In nucleotides, the CDR3 is TGTGCCAGCTCACCTGGTCGGCAGGGTGAGACCCAGTACTTC. It specifies CASSPGRQGETQYF. Looking up the rest from reference TRBV18 and TRBJ2-5 gives the full variable domain: NAGVMQNPRHLVRRRGQEARLRCSPMKGHSHVYWYRQLPEEGLKFMVYLQKENIIDESGMPKERFSAEFPKEGPSILRIQQVVRGDSAAYFCASSPGRQGETQYFGPGTRLLVL.

V gene TRBV6-6 combines with J gene TRBJ1-2; maybe TRBD1 (5 bases). V was shortened by 7 bases and J by 9 bases, with 21 bases between the two germline ends. Germline-derived CDR1 and CDR2 are MNHNY and SVGAGI (reference sequence). The CDR3 covers 14 residues. The CDR3 DNA follows: TGTGCCAGCAACCTCCAAACGGGGCCCTGGAGCTACACCTTC. Protein sequence: CASNLQTGPWSYTF.

The genes are TRBV5-1 and TRBJ2-3; 9 positions match TRBD2. The CDR3 spans 17 residues. Germline CDR1 reads SGHRS; CDR2 reads YFSETQ. V was pared by 4 bases and J by 0 bases, with 9 bases of the junction left unmatched. In DNA, the CDR3 is TGCGCCAGCAGCGAAAGACTAGCGGAGTATAGCACAGATACGCAGTATTTT. Translating gives CASSERLAEYSTDTQYF.

This clonotype came up a few times. The V and J genes are TRBV5-1 and TRBJ1-2; TRBD1 matches at 7 bases. Trimming removed 3 bases from V and 0 bases from J; junction bases left unmatched: 5. This CDR3 is 15 amino acids long. Germline values: CDR1 SGHRS, CDR2 YFSETQ. CDR3 loop: CASSWTGPANYGYTF. CDR3 nucleotides: TGCGCCAGCAGCTGGACAGGACCAGCTAACTATGGCTACACCTTC.

The table lists this clonotype with a few counts. The chain is built from TRBV7-2 and TRBJ2-3, with 11 nucleotides matching TRBD2. Trimming removed 5 bases from V and 4 bases from J; junction bases left unmatched: 5. From germline, CDR1 is SGHTA and CDR2 FQGNSA. The CDR3 length is 15 residues. CDR3 protein: CASSRLAGGADTQYF. The CDR3 DNA reads TGTGCCAGCAGCCGTCTAGCGGGAGGCGCAGATACGCAGTATTTT.

This clonotype was found a few times. The rearrangement links TRBV5-1 to TRBJ1-3; D is undetermined. CDR3 length equals 14 residues. Trimming stripped 4 bases from V and 3 bases from J, with 11 bases between. The V gene's germline CDR1 is SGHRS and CDR2 YFSETQ. CDR3 sequence: CASSDDTYGNTIYF. The CDR3 coding sequence is TGCGCCAGCAGCGACGACACCTATGGAAACACCATATATTTT.

This sequence joins TRBV11-2 and TRBJ2-5; 7 bases are shared with TRBD1. V dropped 2 bases and J dropped 2; count of bases not matched to a gene: 2. The CDR3 consists of 14 residues. From germline, CDR1 is SGHAT and CDR2 FQNNGV. CDR3 protein: CASSLRGQQETQYF. DNA of the CDR3: TGTGCCAGCAGCTTAAGGGGGCAACAAGAGACCCAGTACTTC. The variable domain in full, completed from reference TRBV11-2 and TRBJ2-5, reads EAGVAQSPRYKIIEKRQSVAFWCNPISGHATLYWYQQILGQGPKLLIQFQNNGVVDDSQLPKDRFSAERLKGVDSTLKIQPAKLEDSAVYLCASSLRGQQETQYFGPGTRLLVL.

This clonotype was detected many times. The rearrangement links TRBV7-2 to TRBJ2-5; no clear D. V was shortened by 1 base and J by 0 bases, with 6 bases between the two germline ends. The CDR3 spans 14 residues. The germline gives CDR1 SGHTA, CDR2 FQGNSA. CDR3 sequence reads: CASSLGPNQETQYF. In nucleotides, the CDR3 is TGTGCCAGCAGCTTAGGGCCAAACCAAGAGACCCAGTACTTC.

This clonotype was detected only a few times. V usage is TRBV12-3 or TRBV12-4 and J usage is TRBJ2-3, with 12 positions matching TRBD2. J gave up 4 bases and V 1 base, and 6 bases lay outside the gene matches. The CDR3 has 17 amino acids. The CDR3 spells CASSLDGTSGLPDTQYF. The CDR3 nucleotides read TGTGCCAGCAGTTTAGACGGGACTAGCGGGCTTCCAGATACGCAGTATTTT.

This clonotype was found a few times. The V and J genes are TRBV12-5 and TRBJ1-1, with a tentative D call TRBD1 (5 bases). This CDR3 is 14 amino acids long. Trimming removed 3 bases at V and 5 bases at J, with 13 bases between. Germline V lookup: CDR1 LGHNT, CDR2 FRNRAP. CDR3 in amino acids: CASGLTGGGTEAFF. CDR3 in DNA: TGTGCTAGTGGTTTAACAGGAGGAGGGACTGAAGCTTTCTTT.

This rearrangement joins TRBV20-1 to TRBJ2-3; D gene uncertain. V shed 0 bases and J shed 7 bases, with 5 bases lying between them. Germline CDR1 and CDR2: DFQATT and SNEGSKA (reference sequence). This CDR3 region has 11 residues. The CDR3: CSAREGNTQYF. In nucleotides, the CDR3 is TGCAGTGCTAGAGAGGGAAATACGCAGTATTTT.

The chain links TRBV5-1 to TRBJ2-5, with D unresolved. The last part of the DNA fits TRBJ2-1 better; the J call may be wrong. The CDR3 runs to 14 residues. Germline assignment: CDR1 SGHRS and CDR2 YFSETQ. In DNA, the CDR3 is TGCGCCAGCAGCTTAGGATCCCCGGACAATGAGCAGTTCTTC. Its translation: CASSLGSPDNEQFF.

This clonotype was counted a few times. V usage is TRBV15 and J usage is TRBJ2-5; TRBD1 is a possible D gene (5 bases). Germline V gene data show CDR1 as LNHNV and CDR2 as YYDKDF (reference sequence). Trimming left V 7 bases short and J 9 bases short, with 15 bases between. The CDR3 sequence is 12 residues long. CDR3 amino acids: CATTGARSAQYF. The CDR3 DNA reads TGTGCCACCACTGGGGCCCGCTCTGCCCAGTACTTC.

The chain joins TRBV4-3 to TRBJ1-2; D gene ambiguous. This CDR3 has 17 residues. V lost 6 bases and J lost 2, with 22 bases in between. Per germline, CDR1 LGHNA and CDR2 YSLEER. The chain's CDR3 is CASRHGIPDGKNYGYTF. The CDR3 bases are TGCGCCAGCAGACATGGAATACCGGACGGAAAGAACTATGGCTACACCTTC.

The J gene is TRBJ2-3, the V gene TRBV12-3 or TRBV12-4; 13 positions match TRBD2. Trimming at V came to 8 bases and at J to 2 bases, leaving 13 bases not matched to a gene. CDR3 length: 18 amino acids. The CDR3 DNA is TGTGCCAGCGGGGGACTAGCGGGAAATTGGGGCTTCACAGATACGCAGTATTTT. Its translation: CASGGLAGNWGFTDTQYF.

This clonotype appeared a few times. This chain uses TRBV20-1 with TRBJ2-3, with no clear D. Trimming cost V 0 bases and J 2 bases, with 15 bases left between them. CDR3 size: 16 residues. The germline V gene has CDR1 DFQATT and CDR2 SNEGSKA (reference sequence). The CDR3 DNA sequence: TGCAGTGCTAGAGAGCCAGCCCCCGATTACACAGATACGCAGTATTTT. Encoded protein: CSAREPAPDYTDTQYF.

This chain uses TRBV7-8 with TRBJ2-3, with D maybe TRBD2 (5 bases). Germline V gives CDR1 SGHVS, CDR2 FQNEAQ. The CDR3 sequence is 15 residues long. V shed 5 bases and J shed 5 bases, with 17 bases lying between them. The CDR3 spells CASSAGLLEEDTQYF. In nucleotides, the CDR3 is TGTGCCAGCAGCGCCGGACTCCTGGAGGAAGATACGCAGTATTTT.

This chain joins TRBV25-1 and TRBJ2-1, with TRBD2 matching 10 bases. The CDR3 is made up of 16 amino acids. V dropped 5 bases and J dropped 4; count of bases not matched to a gene: 8. The germline V gene has CDR1 MGHDK and CDR2 SYGVNS. CDR3 sequence reads: CASSKLASGSYNEQFF. The DNA of the CDR3 is TGTGCCAGCAGTAAGCTAGCTAGCGGGAGTTACAATGAGCAGTTCTTC.

Notes on this clonotype: At one end, the junction sequence differs from germline, possibly due to a read error. The genes are TRBV2 and TRBJ2-1; maybe TRBD1 (6 bases). The CDR3 spans 16 residues. CDR1 SNHLY and CDR2 FYNNEI come from the germline V gene. The CDR3, as DNA: TGTGCCAGCAGTATGTTGGACAGTAGCTCCTACAATGAGCAGCTCTTC. Its translation is CASSMLDSSSYNEQLF.

Concerning this clonotype: This may stem from a read error, because a much larger clone lies one nucleotide away. The CDR3 is CASSPLQGNTGELFF. The CDR3, as DNA: TGTGCCAGCAGTCCCCTACAGGGGAACACCGGGGAGCTGTTTTTT. This sequence joins TRBV6-5 and TRBJ2-2, with a possible D match to TRBD1 (6 bases). The CDR3 spans 15 residues. The V gene lost 5 bases and the J gene lost 1 base, with 11 bases spanning the gap. The V gene's germline CDR1 is MNHEY and CDR2 SVGAGI.

This clonotype was observed a handful of times. The V call is TRBV28, the J call TRBJ2-5; a weak D match, TRBD2 (6 bases). Gene TRBJ2-1 matches the end of the DNA better, so the J call may be wrong. The CDR3 contains 15 residues. Germline values: CDR1 MDHEN, CDR2 SYDVKM. CDR3 in DNA: TGTGCCAGCAGTTCGGGAGCGGGTATCTACAATGAGCAGTTCTTC. It translates to CASSSGAGIYNEQFF.

The CDR3 sequence is CSAPDGGQKNIQYF. As DNA, the CDR3 is TGCAGTGCCCCGGACGGGGGGCAGAAAAACATTCAGTACTTC. The V call is TRBV20-1, the J call TRBJ2-4; the D gene is possibly TRBD2 (7 bases). V lost 6 bases and J 4 bases, leaving 16 bases between the germline ends. Per the germline V gene, CDR1 is DFQATT and CDR2 is SNEGSKA (reference sequence). The CDR3 is 14 residues long.

This clonotype was observed a few times. The chain has TRBV5-1 and TRBJ1-6, with 10 bases identical to TRBD1. J lost 8 bases, V lost 7 bases, and 6 bases had no gene match. Germline assignment: CDR1 SGHRS and CDR2 YFSETQ. The CDR3 sequence is 14 residues long. CDR3 protein: CASASGTGDSPLHF. For the CDR3, the DNA is TGCGCCAGCGCCTCCGGGACAGGGGATTCACCCCTCCACTTT.